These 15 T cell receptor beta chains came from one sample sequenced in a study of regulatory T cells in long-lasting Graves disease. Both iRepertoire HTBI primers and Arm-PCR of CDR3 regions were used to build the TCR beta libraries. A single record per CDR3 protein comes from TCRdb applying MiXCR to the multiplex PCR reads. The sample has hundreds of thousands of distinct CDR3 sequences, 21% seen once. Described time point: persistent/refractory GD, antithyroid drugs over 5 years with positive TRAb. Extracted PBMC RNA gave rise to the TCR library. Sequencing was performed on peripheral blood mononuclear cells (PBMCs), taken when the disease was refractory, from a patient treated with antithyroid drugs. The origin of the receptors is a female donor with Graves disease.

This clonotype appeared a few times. In DNA form, the CDR3 reads TGTGCCAGCAGCCCACGAGGGACTAGCGGGATAGGGACCCAGTACTTC. It yields the protein CASSPRGTSGIGTQYF. The chain joins TRBV2 to TRBJ2-5, with TRBD2 matching 13 bases. CDR3 length: 16 residues. Trimming at V came to 6 bases and at J to 7 bases, leaving 11 bases not matched to a gene. CDR1 and CDR2 from the germline V gene are SNHLY and FYNNEI.

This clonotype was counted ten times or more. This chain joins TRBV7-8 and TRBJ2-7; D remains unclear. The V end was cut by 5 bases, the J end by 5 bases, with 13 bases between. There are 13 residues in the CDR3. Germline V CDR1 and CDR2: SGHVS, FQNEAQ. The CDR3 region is CASSPSSLHEQYF. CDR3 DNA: TGTGCCAGCAGCCCCTCCAGTCTACACGAGCAGTACTTC.

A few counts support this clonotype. This CDR3 reads CASSEANSNEQFF. CDR3 DNA: TGTGCCAGCAGTGAAGCCAACAGCAATGAGCAGTTCTTC. This chain connects TRBV2 to TRBJ2-1; D gene ambiguous. Between the trimmed V and J ends, which lost 0 bases and 6 bases, there was a span of 6 bases. CDR3 length: 13 residues. Germline CDR1 SNHLY, CDR2 FYNNEI. Based on the CDR3 plus reference TRBV2 and TRBJ2-1, the full variable domain is EPEVTQTPSHQVTQMGQEVILRCVPISNHLYFYWYRQILGQKVEFLVSFYNNEISEKSEIFDDQFSVERPDGSNFTLKIRSTKLEDSAMYFCASSEANSNEQFFGPGTRLTVL.

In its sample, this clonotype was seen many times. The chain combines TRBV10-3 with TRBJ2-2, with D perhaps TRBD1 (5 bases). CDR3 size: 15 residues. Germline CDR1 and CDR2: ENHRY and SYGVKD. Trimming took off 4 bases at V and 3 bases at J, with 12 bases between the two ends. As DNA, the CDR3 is TGTGCCATCAGTGCTACAGGTTTCGACACCGGGGAGCTGTTTTTT. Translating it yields CAISATGFDTGELFF.

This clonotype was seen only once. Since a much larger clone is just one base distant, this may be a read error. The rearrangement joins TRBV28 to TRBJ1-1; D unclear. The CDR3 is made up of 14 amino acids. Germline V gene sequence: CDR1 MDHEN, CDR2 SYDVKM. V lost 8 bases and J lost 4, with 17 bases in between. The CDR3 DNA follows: TGTGCCAGCGCCGGTCACGCAGAGGGCACTGAAGCTTTCTTT. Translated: CASAGHAEGTEAFF. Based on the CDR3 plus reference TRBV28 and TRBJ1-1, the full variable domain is DVKVTQSSRYLVKRTGEKVFLECVQDMDHENMFWYRQDPGLGLRLIYFSYDVKMKEKGDIPEGYSVSREKKERFSLILESASTNQTSMYLCASAGHAEGTEAFFGQGTRLTVV.

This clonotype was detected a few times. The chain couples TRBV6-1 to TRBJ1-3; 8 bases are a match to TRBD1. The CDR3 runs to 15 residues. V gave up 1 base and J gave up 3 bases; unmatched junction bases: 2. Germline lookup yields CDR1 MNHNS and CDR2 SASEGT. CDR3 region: CASSEGTGSGNTIYF. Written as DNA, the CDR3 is TGTGCCAGCAGTGAAGGGACAGGGAGTGGAAACACCATATATTTT.

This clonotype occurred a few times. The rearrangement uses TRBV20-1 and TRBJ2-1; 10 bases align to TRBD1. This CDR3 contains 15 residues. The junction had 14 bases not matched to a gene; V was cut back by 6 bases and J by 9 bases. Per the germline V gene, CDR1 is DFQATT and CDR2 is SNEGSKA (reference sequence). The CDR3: CSAGHRDRGSSEQFF. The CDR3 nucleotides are TGCAGTGCGGGACACCGGGACAGGGGATCAAGTGAGCAGTTCTTC.

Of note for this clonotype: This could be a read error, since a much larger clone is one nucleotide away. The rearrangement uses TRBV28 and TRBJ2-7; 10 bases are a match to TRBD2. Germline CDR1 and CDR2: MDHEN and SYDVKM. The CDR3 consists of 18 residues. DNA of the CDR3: TGTGCCAGCAGTTTATCCGGTGGCACTAGCGGGATTTCCTACGGGCAGTACTTC. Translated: CASSLSGGTSGISYGQYF.

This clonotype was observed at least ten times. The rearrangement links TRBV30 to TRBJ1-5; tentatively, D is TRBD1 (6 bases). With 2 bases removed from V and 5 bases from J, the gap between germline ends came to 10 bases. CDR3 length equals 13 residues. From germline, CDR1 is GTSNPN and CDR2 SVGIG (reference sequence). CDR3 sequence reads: CAWSQQGHQPQHF. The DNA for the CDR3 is TGTGCCTGGAGTCAACAGGGCCATCAGCCCCAGCATTTT.

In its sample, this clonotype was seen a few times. CDR3 region: CASSQSWNQPQHF. For the CDR3, the DNA is TGCGCCAGCAGCCAAAGTTGGAATCAGCCCCAGCATTTT. V and J are TRBV4-1 and TRBJ1-5, with D uncertain. V shed 2 bases and J shed 4 bases, with 6 bases lying between them. The CDR3 consists of 13 residues. The germline gives CDR1 MGHRA, CDR2 YSYEKL.

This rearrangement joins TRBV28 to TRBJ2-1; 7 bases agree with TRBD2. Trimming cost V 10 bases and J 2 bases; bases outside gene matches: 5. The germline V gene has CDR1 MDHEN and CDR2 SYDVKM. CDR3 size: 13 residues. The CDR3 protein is CATDREAYNEQFF. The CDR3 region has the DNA TGTGCCACGGACCGGGAGGCCTACAATGAGCAGTTCTTC. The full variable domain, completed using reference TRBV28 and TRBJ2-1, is DVKVTQSSRYLVKRTGEKVFLECVQDMDHENMFWYRQDPGLGLRLIYFSYDVKMKEKGDIPEGYSVSREKKERFSLILESASTNQTSMYLCATDREAYNEQFFGPGTRLTVL.

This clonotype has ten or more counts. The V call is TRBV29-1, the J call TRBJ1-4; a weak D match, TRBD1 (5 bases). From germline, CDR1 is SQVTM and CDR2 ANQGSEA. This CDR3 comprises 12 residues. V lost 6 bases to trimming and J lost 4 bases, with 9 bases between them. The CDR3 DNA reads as TGCAGCGTGGGACGGAATAATGAAAAACTGTTTTTT. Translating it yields CSVGRNNEKLFF.

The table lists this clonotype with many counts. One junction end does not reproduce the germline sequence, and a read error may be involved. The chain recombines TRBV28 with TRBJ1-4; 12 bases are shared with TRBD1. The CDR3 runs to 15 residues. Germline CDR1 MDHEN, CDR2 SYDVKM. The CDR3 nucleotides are TGTGCCAGCTCAGGGGACGGGACAGGGGGCTTTAATGAAAATTTT. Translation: CASSGDGTGGFNENF. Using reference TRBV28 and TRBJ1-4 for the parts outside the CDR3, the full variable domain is DVKVTQSSRYLVKRTGEKVFLECVQDMDHENMFWYRQDPGLGLRLIYFSYDVKMKEKGDIPEGYSVSREKKERFSLILESASTNQTSMYLCASSGDGTGGFNENFGSGTQLSVL.

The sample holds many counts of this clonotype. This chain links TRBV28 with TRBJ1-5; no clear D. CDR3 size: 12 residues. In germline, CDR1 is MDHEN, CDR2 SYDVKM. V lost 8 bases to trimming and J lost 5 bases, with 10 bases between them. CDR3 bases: TGTGCCAGCCGCGGCCCCGATCAGCCCCAGCATTTT. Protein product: CASRGPDQPQHF.

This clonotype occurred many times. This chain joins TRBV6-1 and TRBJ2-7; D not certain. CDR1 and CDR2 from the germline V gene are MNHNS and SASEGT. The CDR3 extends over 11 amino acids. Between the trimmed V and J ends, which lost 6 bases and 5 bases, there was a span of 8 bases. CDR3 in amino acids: CASSRADEQYF. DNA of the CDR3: TGTGCCAGCAGCCGGGCGGACGAGCAGTACTTC.